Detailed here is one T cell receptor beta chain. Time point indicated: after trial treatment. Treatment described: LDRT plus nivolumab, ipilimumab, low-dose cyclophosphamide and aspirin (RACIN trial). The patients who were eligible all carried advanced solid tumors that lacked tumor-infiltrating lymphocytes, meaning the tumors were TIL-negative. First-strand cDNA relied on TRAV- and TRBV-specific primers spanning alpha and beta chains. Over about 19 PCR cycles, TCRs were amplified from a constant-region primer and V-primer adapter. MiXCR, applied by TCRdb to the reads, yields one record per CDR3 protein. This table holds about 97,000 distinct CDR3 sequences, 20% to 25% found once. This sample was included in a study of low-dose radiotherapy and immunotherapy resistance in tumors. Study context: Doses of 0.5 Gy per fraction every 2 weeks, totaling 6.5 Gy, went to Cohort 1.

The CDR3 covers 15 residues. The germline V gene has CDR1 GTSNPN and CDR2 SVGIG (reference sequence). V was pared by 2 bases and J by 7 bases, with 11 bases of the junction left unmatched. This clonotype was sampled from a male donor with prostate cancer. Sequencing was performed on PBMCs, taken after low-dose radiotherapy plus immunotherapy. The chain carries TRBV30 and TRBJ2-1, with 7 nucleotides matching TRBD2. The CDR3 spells CAWSWGGITRNEQFF. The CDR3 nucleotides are TGTGCCTGGAGTTGGGGGGGAATTACAAGAAATGAGCAGTTCTTC.